The present entry profiles one TCR beta chain with its context. The table came from immunoSEQ multiplex PCR; TCRdb's copy has only in-frame clones and leaves some out. The table shows approximately 140,000 clones, with over 85% occurring only once. This entry is derived from a study of control samples from healthy donors and cancer patients. CDR3 size: 12 residues. The V and J ends lost 6 bases and 4 bases, in that order; junction bases with no gene match: 2. CDR1 is MNHNY and CDR2 is SVGAGI in the germline V gene (reference sequence). The TCR was taken from a man between 18 and 29 years old in good health. The chain carries TRBV6-6 and TRBJ2-7; 8 bases agree with TRBD1. Sequencing input: blood. CDR3 in DNA: TGTGCCAGCAGGACAGGGGATTACGAGCAGTACTTC. Protein sequence: CASRTGDYEQYF.